The clone carrying this T cell receptor beta chain was recorded once. Its antigen is not known. This sample stems from a study of vaccination and CD4 T cells after COVID-19. About the research overall: Stimulation of the cells used overlapping spike peptide pools from SARS-CoV-2 and from the common cold coronaviruses HCoV-NL63, HCoV-OC43 and HCoV-229E.

Findings of the study overall: Spike mono-reactivity was found in 304 of 307 vaccine-specific clones from convalescent patients. Convalescent patients showed a median about 86% of reactive clones that were seen only post-vaccination.

Stated treatment: approximately nine-day PBMC culture with coronavirus spike peptide pools or control peptides (ViraFEST assay). Some 2.2 million PBMCs were grown per well alongside approximately 9.2 IU/ml IL-2 and roughly 9.3 ug/ml peptide pools. Sequencing of the DNA from cultured CD4+ T cells was carried out with the Oncomine TCR Beta short-read assay. Each CDR3 protein is one row after TCRdb ran MiXCR on the PCR reads. The profile shows approximately 18,000 distinct CDR3 sequences, about four fifths of them singletons. The CDR3 is 14 amino acids. Germline V gene data show CDR1 as SGHTA and CDR2 as FQGNSA. With V trimmed by 6 bases and J by 6 bases, 9 bases remained unmatched.

This specimen was CD4+ T cells from blood, cultured in vitro, taken after SARS-CoV-2 vaccination. V gene TRBV7-2 combines with J gene TRBJ2-7, with 9 nucleotides matching TRBD2. This sequence originates from a human donor who received a COVID-19 vaccine. CDR3 DNA sequence: TGTGCCAGCAGGGGACTCCTAGCGGGGAGCGAGCAGTACTTC. Translating gives CASRGLLAGSEQYF. The variable domain in full, completed from reference TRBV7-2 and TRBJ2-7, reads GAGVSQSPSNKVTEKGKDVELRCDPISGHTALYWYRQSLGQGLEFLIYFQGNSAPDKSGLPSDRFSAERTGGSVSTLTIQRTQQEDSAVYLCASRGLLAGSEQYFGPGTRLTVT.